This T cell receptor (beta chain) was sequenced during a study of response to subunit inactivated influenza vaccine. With respect to this clonotype: Antigen specificity is unknown.

TCRdb recomputed calls from the RT-PCR reads with MiXCR, one row per CDR3 protein. The table lists 600,000 to 700,000 distinct CDR3 sequences, roughly 15% of them singletons. General study points: The authors suggested that every seasonal influenza vaccination recruits few new T cells.

Here the sequenced sample was PBMCs from blood, taken roughly 2 weeks before vaccination. The sequence derives from a man aged 45-65 years who received an inactivated influenza vaccine.

CDR3 region: CASSFILGRGGTYNEQFF. CDR3 coding DNA: TGTGCCAGCAGTTTCATATTAGGGCGGGGGGGGACCTACAATGAGCAGTTCTTC. The chain employs TRBV12-3 or TRBV12-4 and TRBJ2-1; 9 nucleotides align to TRBD2. Trimming cost V 3 bases and J 2 bases; bases outside gene matches: 11. The CDR3 runs 18 residues.